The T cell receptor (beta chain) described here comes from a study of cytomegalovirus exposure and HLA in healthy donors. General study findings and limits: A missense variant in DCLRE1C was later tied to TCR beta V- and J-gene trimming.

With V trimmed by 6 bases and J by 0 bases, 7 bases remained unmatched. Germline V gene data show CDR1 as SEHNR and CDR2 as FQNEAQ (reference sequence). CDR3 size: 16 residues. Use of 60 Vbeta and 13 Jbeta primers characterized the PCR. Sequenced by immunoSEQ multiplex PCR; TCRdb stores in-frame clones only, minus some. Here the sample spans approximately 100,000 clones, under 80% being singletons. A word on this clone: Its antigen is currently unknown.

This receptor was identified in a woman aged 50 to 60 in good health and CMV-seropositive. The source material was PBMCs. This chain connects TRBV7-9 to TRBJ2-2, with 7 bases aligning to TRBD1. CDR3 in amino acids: CASRERQGSNTGELFF. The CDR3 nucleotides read TGTGCCAGCAGAGAGAGACAGGGCTCGAACACCGGGGAGCTGTTTTTT.